The present TCR beta chain was sequenced within a study of blood T cell repertoires in COVID-19. Turning to the study itself: The origin of the acute and convalescent COVID-19 samples was the United States, Italy and Spain. PBMCs, B-cell-depleted T cells, or T cells were the source of the cDNA or gDNA that made up the material.

A few counts support this clone. This CDR3 has 15 residues. Germline V gene data show CDR1 as MNHEY and CDR2 as SVGAGI. After removal of 2 bases from V and 5 bases from J, the junction contained 7 bases not matched to a gene. Original data processing: Amplification of reference gene primers provided the estimated nucleated cell counts. Data came from immunoSEQ multiplex PCR; TCRdb stores just in-frame clones and leaves some out. The DNA gave D and trimming, while V, J and clone size come from that table. The sample has roughly 110,000 clones, 85% to 90% seen once. The sequencing input was peripheral blood. The chain combines TRBV6-5 with TRBJ1-1; TRBD1 agrees at 8 bases. The origin of this receptor is a woman aged 45-59 years with acute or convalescent COVID-19. This chain's CDR3 is CASSYGAGGSTEAFF. The CDR3 DNA reads TGTGCCAGCAGTTACGGGGCAGGGGGCAGTACTGAAGCTTTCTTT.